This TCR beta chain was obtained from a study of shared clonotypes between healthy human individuals. Notes on the study in general: Clonotype sharing among donors was thought likely to change with sequencing depth.

The naive CD8 population came from CD45RO-negative cells selected for CCR7, without terminally differentiated effector memory CD45RA+ cells. As to this clone: Its antigen is still unknown. Other nucleotide sequences in the sample specify the same CDR3.

For each subset, genomic DNA was distributed in equal portions over several immunoSEQ plates. Assay used: immunoSEQ multiplex PCR; TCRdb lists only in-frame clones, some missing. The sample consists of under 1 million clones, 96% of them appearing once. The V and J ends lost 2 bases and 5 bases respectively, with 3 bases between them. This CDR3 has 11 residues. Germline CDR1 MNHEY, CDR2 SVGAGI. J is TRBJ1-1 and V is TRBV6-5; D is uncertain. Sequencing input: naive CD8+ T cells sorted from blood. The receptor's source is a man aged 25-45 years in good health. The CDR3 sequence: CASSYGTEAFF. As DNA, the CDR3 is TGTGCCAGCAGTTACGGAACTGAAGCTTTCTTT.